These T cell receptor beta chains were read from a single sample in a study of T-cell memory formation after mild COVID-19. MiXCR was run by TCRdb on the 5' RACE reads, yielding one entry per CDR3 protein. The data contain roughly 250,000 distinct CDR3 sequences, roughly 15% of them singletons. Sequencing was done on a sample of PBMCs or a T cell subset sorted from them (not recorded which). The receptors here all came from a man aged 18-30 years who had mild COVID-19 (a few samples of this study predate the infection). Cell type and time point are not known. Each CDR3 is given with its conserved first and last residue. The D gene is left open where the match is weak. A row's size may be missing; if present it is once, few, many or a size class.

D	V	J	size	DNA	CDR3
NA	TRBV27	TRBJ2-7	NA	TGTGCCAGCAGTTTATGGGGGCGCGAGCAGTACTTC	CASSLWGREQYF
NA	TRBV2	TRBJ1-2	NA	TGTGCCAGCAGTGAACGGGTTTCGGACTATGGCTACACCTTC	CASSERVSDYGYTF
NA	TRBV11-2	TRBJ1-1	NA	TGTGCCAGCAGAGGCCGGGCGAACACTGAAGCTTTCTTT	CASRGRANTEAFF
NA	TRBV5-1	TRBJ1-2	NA	TGCGCCAGCGGATCCTTCGGGGGTAACTATGGCTACACCTTC	CASGSFGGNYGYTF
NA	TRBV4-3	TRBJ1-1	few	TGCGCCAGCAGCCAAGTGATAGGGGCGATGAACACTGAAGCTTTCTTT	CASSQVIGAMNTEAFF
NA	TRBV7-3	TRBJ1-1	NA	TGTGCCAGCAGCTTATCGTCGGGGGAGGGCGGCACTGAAGCTTTCTTT	CASSLSSGEGGTEAFF
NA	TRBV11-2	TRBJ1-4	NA	TGTGCCAGCGGGGTCCTTCTGAATGAAAAACTGTTTTTT	CASGVLLNEKLFF
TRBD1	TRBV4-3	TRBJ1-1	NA	TGCGCCAGCAGCCAACCCGGTAGGACAGGACTGAACACTGAAGCTTTCTTT	CASSQPGRTGLNTEAFF
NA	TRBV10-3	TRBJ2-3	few	TGTGCCATCAGGGGAACGCCAGATACGCAGTATTTT	CAIRGTPDTQYF
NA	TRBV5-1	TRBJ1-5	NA	TGCGCCAGCAGCTTGGAGGGGGGCACATATCAGCCCCAGCATTTT	CASSLEGGTYQPQHF
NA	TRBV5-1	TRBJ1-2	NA	TGCGCCAGCACCTCCGGGGGGAAGGACGGCTACACCTTC	CASTSGGKDGYTF
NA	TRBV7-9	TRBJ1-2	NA	TGTGCCAGCAGCTTAGAGGTCAGCTATGGCTACACCTTC	CASSLEVSYGYTF